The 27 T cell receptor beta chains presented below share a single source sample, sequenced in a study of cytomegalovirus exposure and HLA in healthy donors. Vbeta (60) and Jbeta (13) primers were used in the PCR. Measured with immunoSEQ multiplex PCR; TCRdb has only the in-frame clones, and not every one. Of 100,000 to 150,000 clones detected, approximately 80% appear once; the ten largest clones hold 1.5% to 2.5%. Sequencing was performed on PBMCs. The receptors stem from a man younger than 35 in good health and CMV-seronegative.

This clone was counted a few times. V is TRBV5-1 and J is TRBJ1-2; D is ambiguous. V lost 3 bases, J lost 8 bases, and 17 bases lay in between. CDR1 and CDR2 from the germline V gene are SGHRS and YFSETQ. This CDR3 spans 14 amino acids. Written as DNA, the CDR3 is TGCGCCAGCAGCTCGCTCCAGGCCTCGGGGGGCTACACCTTC. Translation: CASSSLQASGGYTF.

The CDR3 region has the DNA TGTGCCACCAGCCGCGGGGGAGGGTTAGGGGATGAGCAGTTCTTC. Translating gives CATSRGGGLGDEQFF. The genes are TRBV15 and TRBJ2-1, with TRBD2 matching over 7 bases. V lost 5 bases, J lost 8 bases, and 12 bases stayed unmatched. The length of the CDR3 is 15 residues. From germline, CDR1 is LNHNV and CDR2 YYDKDF (reference sequence). Combining the CDR3 with reference TRBV15 and TRBJ2-1 gives the whole variable domain DAMVIQNPRYQVTQFGKPVTLSCSQTLNHNVMYWYQQKSSQAPKLLFHYYDKDFNNEADTPDNFQSRRPNTSFCFLDIRSPGLGDTAMYLCATSRGGGLGDEQFFGPGTRLTVL.

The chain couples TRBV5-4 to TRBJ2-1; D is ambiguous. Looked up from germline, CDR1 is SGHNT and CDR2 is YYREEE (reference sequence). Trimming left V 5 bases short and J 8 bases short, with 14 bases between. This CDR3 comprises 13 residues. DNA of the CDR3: TGTGCCAGCAGTTTGCAAGCGAGCTATGAGCAGTTCTTC. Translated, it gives CASSLQASYEQFF. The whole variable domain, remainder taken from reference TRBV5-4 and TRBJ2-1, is ETGVTQSPTHLIKTRGQQVTLRCSSQSGHNTVSWYQQALGQGPQFIFQYYREEENGRGNFPPRFSGLQFPNYSSELNVNALELDDSALYLCASSLQASYEQFFGPGTRLTVL.

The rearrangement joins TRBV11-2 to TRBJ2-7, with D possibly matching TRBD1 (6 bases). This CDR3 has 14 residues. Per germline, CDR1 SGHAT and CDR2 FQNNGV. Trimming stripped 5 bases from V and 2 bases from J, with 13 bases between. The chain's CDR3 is CASSPRDTTYEQYV. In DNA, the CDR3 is TGTGCCAGCAGCCCACGGGACACTACCTACGAGCAGTACGTC.

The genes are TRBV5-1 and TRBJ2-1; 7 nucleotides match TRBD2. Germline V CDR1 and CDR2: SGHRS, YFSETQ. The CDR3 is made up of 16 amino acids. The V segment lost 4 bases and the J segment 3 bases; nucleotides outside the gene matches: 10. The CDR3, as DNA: TGCGCCAGCAGCCCCGGGGAGGGAGGTTTCTACAATGAGCAGTTCTTC. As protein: CASSPGEGGFYNEQFF.

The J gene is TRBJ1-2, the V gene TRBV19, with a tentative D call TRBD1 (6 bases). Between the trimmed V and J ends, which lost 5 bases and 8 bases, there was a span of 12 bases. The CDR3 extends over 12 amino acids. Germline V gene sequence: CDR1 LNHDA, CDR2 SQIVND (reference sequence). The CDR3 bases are TGTGCCAGTAGTGGCAACAGGGAGGGCTACACCTTC. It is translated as CASSGNREGYTF.

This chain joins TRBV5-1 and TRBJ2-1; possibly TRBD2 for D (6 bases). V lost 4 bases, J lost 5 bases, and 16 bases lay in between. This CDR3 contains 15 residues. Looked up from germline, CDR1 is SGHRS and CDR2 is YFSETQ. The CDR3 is CASSIAGAGDNEQFF. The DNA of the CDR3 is TGCGCCAGCAGCATCGCCGGAGCGGGTGACAATGAGCAGTTCTTC.

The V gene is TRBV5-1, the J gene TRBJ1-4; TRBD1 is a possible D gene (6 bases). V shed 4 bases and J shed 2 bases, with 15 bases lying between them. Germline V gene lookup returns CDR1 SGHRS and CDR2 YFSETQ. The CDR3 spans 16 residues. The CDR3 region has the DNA TGCGCCAGCAGCCAGCCACAGGGTACGACTAATGAAAAACTGTTTTTT. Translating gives CASSQPQGTTNEKLFF.

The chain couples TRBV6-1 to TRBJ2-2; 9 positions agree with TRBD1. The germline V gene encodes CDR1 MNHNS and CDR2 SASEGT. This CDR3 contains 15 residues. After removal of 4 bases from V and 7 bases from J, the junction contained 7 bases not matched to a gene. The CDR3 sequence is CASSARQGGSGELFF. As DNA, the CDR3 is TGTGCCAGCAGTGCCCGACAGGGGGGGAGCGGGGAGCTGTTTTTT.

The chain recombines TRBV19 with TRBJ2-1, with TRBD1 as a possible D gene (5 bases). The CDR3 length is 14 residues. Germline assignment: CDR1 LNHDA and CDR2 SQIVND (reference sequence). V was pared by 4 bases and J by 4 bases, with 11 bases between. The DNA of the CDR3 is TGTGCCAGTAGTACGCAGACAGCTTACAATGAGCAGTTCTTC. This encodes CASSTQTAYNEQFF.

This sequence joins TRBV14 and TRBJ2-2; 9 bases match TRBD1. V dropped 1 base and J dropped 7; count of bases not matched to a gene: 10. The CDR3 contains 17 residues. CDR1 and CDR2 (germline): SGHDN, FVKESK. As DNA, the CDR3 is TGTGCCAGCAGCCAAGTGATGGGACAGGGATTCCACGGGGAGCTGTTTTTT. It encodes CASSQVMGQGFHGELFF. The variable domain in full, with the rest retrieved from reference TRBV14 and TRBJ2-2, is EAGVTQFPSHSVIEKGQTVTLRCDPISGHDNLYWYRRVMGKEIKFLLHFVKESKQDESGMPNNRFLAERTGGTYSTLKVQPAELEDSGVYFCASSQVMGQGFHGELFFGEGSRLTVL.

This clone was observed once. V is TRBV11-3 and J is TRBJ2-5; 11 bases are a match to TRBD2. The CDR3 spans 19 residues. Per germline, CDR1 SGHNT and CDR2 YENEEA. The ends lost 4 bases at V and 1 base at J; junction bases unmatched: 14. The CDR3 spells CASSSGGPTSGTFQETQYF. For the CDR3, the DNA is TGTGCCAGCAGCTCCGGGGGACCGACTAGCGGGACTTTCCAAGAGACCCAGTACTTC.

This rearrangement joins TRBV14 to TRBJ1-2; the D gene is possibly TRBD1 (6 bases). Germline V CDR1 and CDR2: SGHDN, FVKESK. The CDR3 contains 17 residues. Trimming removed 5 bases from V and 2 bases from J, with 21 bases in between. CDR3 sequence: CASSAVYRTEKNYGYTF. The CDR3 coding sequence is TGTGCCAGCAGCGCTGTTTATAGGACAGAAAAAAACTATGGCTACACCTTC.

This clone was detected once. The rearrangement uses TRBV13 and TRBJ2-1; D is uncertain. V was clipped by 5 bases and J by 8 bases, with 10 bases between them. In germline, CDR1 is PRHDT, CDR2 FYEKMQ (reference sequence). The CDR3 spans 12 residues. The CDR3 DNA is TGTGCCAGCAGCCCCCACTCCGATGAGCAGTTCTTC. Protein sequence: CASSPHSDEQFF.

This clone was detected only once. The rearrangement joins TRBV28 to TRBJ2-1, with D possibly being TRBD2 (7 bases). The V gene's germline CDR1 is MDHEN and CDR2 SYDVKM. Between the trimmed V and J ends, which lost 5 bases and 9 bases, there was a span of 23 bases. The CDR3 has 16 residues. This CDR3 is CASSPFGGGSSSEQFF. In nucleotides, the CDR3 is TGTGCCAGCAGTCCCTTCGGGGGCGGGAGTTCGAGTGAGCAGTTCTTC.

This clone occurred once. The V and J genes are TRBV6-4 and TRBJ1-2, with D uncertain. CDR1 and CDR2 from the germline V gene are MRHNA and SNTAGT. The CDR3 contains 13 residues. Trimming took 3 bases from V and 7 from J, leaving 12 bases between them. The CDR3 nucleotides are TGTGCCAGCAGTGATTGGGAGGTAGGTGGCTACACCTTC. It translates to CASSDWEVGGYTF.

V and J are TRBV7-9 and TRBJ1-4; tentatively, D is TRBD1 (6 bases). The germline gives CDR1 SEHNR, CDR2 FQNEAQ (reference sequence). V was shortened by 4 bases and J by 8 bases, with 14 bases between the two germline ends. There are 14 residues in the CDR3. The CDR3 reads CASSSYRDEEKLFF. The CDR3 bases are TGTGCCAGCAGCTCCTACAGGGATGAAGAAAAACTGTTTTTT.

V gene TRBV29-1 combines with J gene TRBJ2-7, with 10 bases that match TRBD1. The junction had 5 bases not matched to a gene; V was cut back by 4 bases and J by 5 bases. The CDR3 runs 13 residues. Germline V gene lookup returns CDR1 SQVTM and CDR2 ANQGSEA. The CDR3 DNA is TGCAGCGTTGGGACAGGGGGGAACGACGAGCAGTACTTC. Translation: CSVGTGGNDEQYF.

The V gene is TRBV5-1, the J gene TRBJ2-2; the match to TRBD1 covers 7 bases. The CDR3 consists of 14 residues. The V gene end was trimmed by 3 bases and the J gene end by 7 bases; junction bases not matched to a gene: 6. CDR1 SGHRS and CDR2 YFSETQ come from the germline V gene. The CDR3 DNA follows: TGCGCCAGCAGCTACGACAGGGATGGCGGGGAGCTGTTTTTT. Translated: CASSYDRDGGELFF.

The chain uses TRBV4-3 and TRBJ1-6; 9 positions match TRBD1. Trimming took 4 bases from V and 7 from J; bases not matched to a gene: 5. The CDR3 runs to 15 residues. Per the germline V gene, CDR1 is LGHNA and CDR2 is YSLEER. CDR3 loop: CASSLGTGMNSPLHF. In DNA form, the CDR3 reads TGCGCCAGCAGCCTGGGGACAGGGATGAATTCACCCCTCCACTTT.

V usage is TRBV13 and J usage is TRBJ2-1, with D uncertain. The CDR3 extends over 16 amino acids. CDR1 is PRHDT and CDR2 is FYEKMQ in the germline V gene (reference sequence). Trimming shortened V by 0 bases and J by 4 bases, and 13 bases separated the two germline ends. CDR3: CASSLGGGTWYNEQFF. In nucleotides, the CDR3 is TGTGCCAGCAGCTTAGGTGGCGGAACCTGGTACAATGAGCAGTTCTTC.

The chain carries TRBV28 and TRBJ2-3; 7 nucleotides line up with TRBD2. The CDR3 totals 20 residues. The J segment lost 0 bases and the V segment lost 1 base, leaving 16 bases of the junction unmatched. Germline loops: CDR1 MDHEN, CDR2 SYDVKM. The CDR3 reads CASSLFYRGRARSSTDTQYF. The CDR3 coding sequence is TGTGCCAGCAGTTTATTTTATCGGGGGAGGGCCAGATCTAGCACAGATACGCAGTATTTT.

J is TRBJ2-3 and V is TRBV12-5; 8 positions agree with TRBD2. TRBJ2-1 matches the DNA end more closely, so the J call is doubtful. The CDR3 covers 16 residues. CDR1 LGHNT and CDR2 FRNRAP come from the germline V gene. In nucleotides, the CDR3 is TGTGCTAGTGGTTTGGTAGCGGGAGTATCCTACAATGAGCAGTTCTTC. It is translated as CASGLVAGVSYNEQFF.

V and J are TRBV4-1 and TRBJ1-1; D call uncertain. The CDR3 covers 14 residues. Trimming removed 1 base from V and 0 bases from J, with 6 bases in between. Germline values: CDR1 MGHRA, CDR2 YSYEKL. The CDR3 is CASSQATLNTEAFF. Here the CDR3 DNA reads TGCGCCAGCAGCCAAGCTACTTTGAACACTGAAGCTTTCTTT.

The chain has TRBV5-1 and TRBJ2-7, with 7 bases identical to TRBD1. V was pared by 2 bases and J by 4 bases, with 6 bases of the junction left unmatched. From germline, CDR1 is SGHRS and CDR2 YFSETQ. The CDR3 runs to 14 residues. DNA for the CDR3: TGCGCCAGCAGCTTTACAGGGGATACATACGAGCAGTACGTC. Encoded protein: CASSFTGDTYEQYV.

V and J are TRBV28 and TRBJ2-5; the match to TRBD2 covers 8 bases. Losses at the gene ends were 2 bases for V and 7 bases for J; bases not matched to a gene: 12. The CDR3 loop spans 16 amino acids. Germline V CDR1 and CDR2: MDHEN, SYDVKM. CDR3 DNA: TGTGCCAGCAGTTTAGGGCCCGTGGTGAGCGGGAGGACCCAGTACTTC. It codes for CASSLGPVVSGRTQYF.

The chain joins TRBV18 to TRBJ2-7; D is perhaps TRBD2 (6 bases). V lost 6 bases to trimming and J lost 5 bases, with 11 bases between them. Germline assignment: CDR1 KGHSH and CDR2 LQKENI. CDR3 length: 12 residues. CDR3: CASSLGGNEQYV. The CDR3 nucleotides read TGTGCCAGCTCTCTCGGAGGGAACGAGCAGTACGTC.